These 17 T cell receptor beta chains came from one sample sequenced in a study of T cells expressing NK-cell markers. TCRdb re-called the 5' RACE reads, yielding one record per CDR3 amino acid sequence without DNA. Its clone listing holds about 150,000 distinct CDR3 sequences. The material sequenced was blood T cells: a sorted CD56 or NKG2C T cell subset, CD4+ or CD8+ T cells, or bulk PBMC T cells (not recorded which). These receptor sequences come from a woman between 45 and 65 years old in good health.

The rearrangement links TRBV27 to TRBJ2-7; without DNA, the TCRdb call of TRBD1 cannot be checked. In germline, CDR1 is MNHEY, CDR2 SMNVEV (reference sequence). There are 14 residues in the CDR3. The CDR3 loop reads CASSSFRGNNEQYF.

CDR3 in amino acids: CASSQDRGRPGELFF. The chain uses TRBV4-1 and TRBJ2-2; the TRBD1 assignment by TCRdb is unverifiable without DNA. The V gene's germline CDR1 is MGHRA and CDR2 YSYEKL. This CDR3 contains 15 residues.

This CDR3 is CASSATSAAGNEQFF. The rearrangement uses TRBV12-3 or TRBV12-4 and TRBJ2-1; TCRdb calls TRBD2, which cannot be checked without DNA. The CDR3 length is 15 residues.

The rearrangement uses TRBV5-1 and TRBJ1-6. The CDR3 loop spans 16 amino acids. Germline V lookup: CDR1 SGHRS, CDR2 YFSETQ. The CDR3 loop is CASSLSGSSYNSPLHF. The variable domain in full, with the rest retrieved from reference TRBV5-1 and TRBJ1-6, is KAGVTQTPRYLIKTRGQQVTLSCSPISGHRSVSWYQQTPGQGLQFLFEYFSETQRNKGNFPGRFSGRQFSNSRSEMNVSTLELGDSALYLCASSLSGSSYNSPLHFGNGTRLTVT.

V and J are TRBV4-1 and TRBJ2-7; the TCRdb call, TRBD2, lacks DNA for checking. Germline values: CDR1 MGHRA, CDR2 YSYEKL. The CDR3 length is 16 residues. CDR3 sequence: CASSHPSGPISYEQYF.

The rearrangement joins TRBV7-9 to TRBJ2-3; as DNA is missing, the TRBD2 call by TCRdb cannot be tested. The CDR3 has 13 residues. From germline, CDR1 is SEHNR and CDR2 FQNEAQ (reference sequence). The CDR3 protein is CASSSSRSDTQYF. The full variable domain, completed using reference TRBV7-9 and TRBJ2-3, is DTGVSQNPRHKITKRGQNVTFRCDPISEHNRLYWYRQTLGQGPEFLTYFQNEAQLEKSRLLSDRFSAERPKGSFSTLEIQRTEQGDSAMYLCASSSSRSDTQYFGPGTRLTVL.

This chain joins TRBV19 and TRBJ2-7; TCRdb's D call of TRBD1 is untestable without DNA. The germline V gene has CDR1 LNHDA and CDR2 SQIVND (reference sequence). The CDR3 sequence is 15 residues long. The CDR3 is CASSITGTTTYEQYF. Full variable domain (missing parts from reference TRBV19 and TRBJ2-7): DGGITQSPKYLFRKEGQNVTLSCEQNLNHDAMYWYRQDPGQGLRLIYYSQIVNDFQKGDIAEGYSVSREKKESFPLTVTSAQKNPTAFYLCASSITGTTTYEQYFGPGTRLTVT.

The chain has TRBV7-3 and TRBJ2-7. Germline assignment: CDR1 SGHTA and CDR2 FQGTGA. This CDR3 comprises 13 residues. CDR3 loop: CASSLGAASEQYF.

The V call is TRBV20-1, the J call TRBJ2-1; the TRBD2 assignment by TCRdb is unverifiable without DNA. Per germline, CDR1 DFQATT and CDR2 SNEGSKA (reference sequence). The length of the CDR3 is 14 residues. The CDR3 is CSARSRGLDNEQFF.

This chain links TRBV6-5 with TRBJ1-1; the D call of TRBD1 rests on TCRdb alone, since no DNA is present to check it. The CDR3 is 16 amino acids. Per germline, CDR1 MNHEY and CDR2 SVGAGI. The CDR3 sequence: CASSPPQGGWDTEAFF.

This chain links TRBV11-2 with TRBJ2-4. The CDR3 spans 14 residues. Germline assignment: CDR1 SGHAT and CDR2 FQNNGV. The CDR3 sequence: CASSLGPEKNIQYF.

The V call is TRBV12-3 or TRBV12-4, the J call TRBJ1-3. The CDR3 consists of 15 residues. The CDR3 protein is CASSLASSSGNTIYF.

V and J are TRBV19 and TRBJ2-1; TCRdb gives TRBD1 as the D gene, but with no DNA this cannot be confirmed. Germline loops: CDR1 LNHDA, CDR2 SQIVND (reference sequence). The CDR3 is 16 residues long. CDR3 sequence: CASSTEQVSSYNEQFF.

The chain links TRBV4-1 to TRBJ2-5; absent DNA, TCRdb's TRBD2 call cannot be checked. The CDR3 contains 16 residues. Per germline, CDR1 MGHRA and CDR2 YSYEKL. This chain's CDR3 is CASSQLSGRAGETQYF.

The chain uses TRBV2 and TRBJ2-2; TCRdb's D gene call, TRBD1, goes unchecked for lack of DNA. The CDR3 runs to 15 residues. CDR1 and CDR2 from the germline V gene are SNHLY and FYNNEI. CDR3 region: CASSRDRDPGELFFF.

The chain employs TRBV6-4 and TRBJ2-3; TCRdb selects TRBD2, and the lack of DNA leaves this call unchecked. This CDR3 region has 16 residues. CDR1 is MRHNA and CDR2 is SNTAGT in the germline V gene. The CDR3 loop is CASSESVAGGADTQYF.

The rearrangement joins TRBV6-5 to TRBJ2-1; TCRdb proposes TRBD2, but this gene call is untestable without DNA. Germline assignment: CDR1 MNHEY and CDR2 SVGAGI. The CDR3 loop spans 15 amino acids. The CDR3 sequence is CASSLAGFSYNEQFF.